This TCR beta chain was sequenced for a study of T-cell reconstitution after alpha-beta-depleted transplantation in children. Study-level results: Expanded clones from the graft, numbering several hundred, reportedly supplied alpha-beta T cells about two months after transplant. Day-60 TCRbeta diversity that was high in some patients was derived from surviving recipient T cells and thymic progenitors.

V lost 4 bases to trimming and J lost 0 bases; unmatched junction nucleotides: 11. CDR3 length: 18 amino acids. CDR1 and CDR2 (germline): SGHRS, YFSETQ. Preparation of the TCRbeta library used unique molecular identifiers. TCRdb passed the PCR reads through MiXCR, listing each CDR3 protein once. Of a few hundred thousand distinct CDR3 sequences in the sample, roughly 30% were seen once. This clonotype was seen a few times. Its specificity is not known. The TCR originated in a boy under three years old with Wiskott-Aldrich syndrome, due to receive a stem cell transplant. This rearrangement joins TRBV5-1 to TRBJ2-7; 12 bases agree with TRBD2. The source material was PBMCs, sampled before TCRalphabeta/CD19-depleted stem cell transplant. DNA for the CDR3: TGCGCCAGCAGCCCGGGACTAGCGGGTACGAGTACCTCCTACGAGCAGTACTTC. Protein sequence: CASSPGLAGTSTSYEQYF.